These 21 T cell receptor beta chains share one sample of origin, sequenced in a study of T cells in Graves' hyperthyroidism and ophthalmopathy. Amplified TCR beta CDR3 regions came from RNA transcripts. A set of HTBI primers served as the primers for a first-round RT-PCR of the TCR CDR3. TCRdb recomputed calls from the multiplex PCR reads with MiXCR, one row per CDR3 protein. The sample records over 650,000 distinct CDR3 sequences, 16% being singletons. Sequenced input: blood. These receptors were obtained from a man between 18 and 29 years old with Graves' hyperthyroidism.

The chain has TRBV9 and TRBJ2-1; 11 bases are shared with TRBD2. Germline CDR1 reads SGDLS; CDR2 reads YYNGEE. V was clipped by 8 bases and J by 7 bases; unmatched bases: 2. The CDR3 consists of 12 residues. CDR3 bases: TGTGCCAGTAGGACTAGCGGGAATGAGCAGTTCTTC. This codes for CASRTSGNEQFF. Together with reference TRBV9 and TRBJ2-1, the CDR3 gives the full variable domain: DSGVTQTPKHLITATGQRVTLRCSPRSGDLSVYWYQQSLDQGLQFLIQYYNGEERAKGNILERFSAQQFPDLHSELNLSSLELGDSALYFCASRTSGNEQFFGPGTRLTVL.

This clonotype was counted many times. V and J are TRBV30 and TRBJ1-5, with D tentatively TRBD1 (5 bases). Looked up from germline, CDR1 is GTSNPN and CDR2 is SVGIG (reference sequence). This CDR3 contains 13 residues. The V end lost 1 base, the J end lost 5 bases, and 9 bases lay between the germline ends. This CDR3 reads CAWSEGLHQPQHF. The CDR3, as DNA: TGTGCCTGGAGTGAGGGGCTGCATCAGCCCCAGCATTTT. The full variable domain, in which reference TRBV30 and TRBJ1-5 provide the parts outside the CDR3, is SQTIHQWPATLVQPVGSPLSLECTVEGTSNPNLYWYRQAAGRGLQLLFYSVGIGQISSEVPQNLSASRPQDRQFILSSKKLLLSDSGFYLCAWSEGLHQPQHFGDGTRLSIL.

This clonotype was observed a few times. The chain combines TRBV6-2 or TRBV6-3 with TRBJ1-2, with 7 bases aligning to TRBD1. V lost 5 bases, J lost 4 bases, and 7 bases stayed unmatched. Germline CDR1 reads MNHEY; CDR2 reads SVGEGT. This CDR3 contains 14 residues. DNA of the CDR3: TGTGCCAGCAGTACGCGGGACAGACTCTATGGCTACACCTTC. This codes for CASSTRDRLYGYTF.

This chain links TRBV4-2 with TRBJ2-7; 13 bases map to TRBD2. J lost 3 bases, V lost 3 bases, and 5 bases had no gene match. CDR1 is LGHNA and CDR2 is YNFKEQ in the germline V gene. This CDR3 comprises 16 residues. The CDR3 protein is CASSQPRLAGGYEQYF. The CDR3 DNA reads TGTGCCAGCAGCCAGCCCAGACTAGCGGGAGGCTACGAGCAGTACTTC.

This clonotype was seen more than once but under ten times. The CDR3 reads CASTGAGVNEQFF. CDR3 in DNA: TGTGCCAGCACGGGGGCGGGAGTGAATGAGCAGTTCTTC. The V gene is TRBV28, the J gene TRBJ2-1, with TRBD2 as a possible D gene (7 bases). The CDR3 has 13 residues. Per the germline V gene, CDR1 is MDHEN and CDR2 is SYDVKM. The V and J ends lost 7 bases and 7 bases respectively, with 14 bases between them.

The rearrangement links TRBV15 to TRBJ2-2, with unresolved D. The germline V gene has CDR1 LNHNV and CDR2 YYDKDF (reference sequence). V was trimmed by 0 bases and J by 6 bases, leaving 14 bases between them. The CDR3 runs to 16 residues. The CDR3 region is CATSRDKASFAGELFF. In nucleotides, the CDR3 is TGTGCCACCAGCAGAGATAAGGCTAGTTTTGCCGGGGAGCTGTTTTTT.

The table lists this clonotype with many counts. The chain uses TRBV15 and TRBJ2-1; D possibly uses TRBD1 or TRBD2 (5 bases each). The CDR3 loop spans 14 amino acids. CDR1 LNHNV and CDR2 YYDKDF come from the germline V gene (reference sequence). V lost 0 bases and J lost 5, with 8 bases in between. The CDR3 loop reads CATSRDRGDNEQFF. The DNA of the CDR3 is TGTGCCACCAGCAGAGATAGGGGAGACAATGAGCAGTTCTTC.

This clonotype was seen a handful of times. CDR3 loop: CASSLADNYEQYF. For the CDR3, the DNA is TGCGCCAGCAGCTTGGCGGACAACTACGAGCAGTACTTC. This chain joins TRBV5-1 and TRBJ2-7, with a weak D call TRBD1 (5 bases). The V end was cut by 0 bases, the J end by 3 bases, with 7 bases between. The CDR3 contains 13 residues. Per the germline V gene, CDR1 is SGHRS and CDR2 is YFSETQ. Complete variable domain (other parts from reference TRBV5-1 and TRBJ2-7): KAGVTQTPRYLIKTRGQQVTLSCSPISGHRSVSWYQQTPGQGLQFLFEYFSETQRNKGNFPGRFSGRQFSNSRSEMNVSTLELGDSALYLCASSLADNYEQYFGPGTRLTVT.

This clonotype was seen ten or more times. This sequence joins TRBV28 and TRBJ2-7; 7 bases are a match to TRBD1. The CDR3 has 13 amino acids. The J segment lost 4 bases and the V segment lost 6 bases, leaving 6 bases of the junction unmatched. CDR1 and CDR2 (germline): MDHEN, SYDVKM. The CDR3 region has the DNA TGTGCCAGCAGCGACAGGGTTGGGTACGAGCAGTACTTC. Translated, it gives CASSDRVGYEQYF.

A few counts support this clonotype. With a much larger clone just one base away, this may be a read error. V usage is TRBV5-6 and J usage is TRBJ2-1, with 8 nucleotides matching TRBD1. The germline CDR1 and CDR2 sequences are SGHDT and YYEEEE. CDR3 size: 13 residues. After removal of 4 bases from V and 6 bases from J, the junction contained 3 bases not matched to a gene. This CDR3 is CASSPTGVNEQFF. In nucleotides, the CDR3 is TGTGCCAGCAGCCCGACAGGGGTCAATGAGCAGTTCTTC. Looking up the rest from reference TRBV5-6 and TRBJ2-1 gives the full variable domain: DAGVTQSPTHLIKTRGQQVTLRCSPKSGHDTVSWYQQALGQGPQFIFQYYEEEERQRGNFPDRFSGHQFPNYSSELNVNALLLGDSALYLCASSPTGVNEQFFGPGTRLTVL.

The rearrangement links TRBV4-2 to TRBJ1-2; D is unclear. Germline-derived CDR1 and CDR2 are LGHNA and YNFKEQ. CDR3 size: 12 residues. V lost 0 bases and J 8 bases, leaving 7 bases between the germline ends. CDR3 amino acids: CASSQDRAGYTF. The CDR3 DNA is TGTGCCAGCAGCCAAGATCGGGCCGGCTACACCTTC.

This rearrangement joins TRBV7-8 to TRBJ1-5, with D unresolved. The germline V and J ends were trimmed by 0 bases and 5 bases, with 5 bases remaining between them. The CDR3 has 13 amino acids. Germline-derived CDR1 and CDR2 are SGHVS and FQNEAQ. CDR3 loop: CASSLARHQPQHF. The CDR3 nucleotides read TGTGCCAGCAGCTTAGCCAGGCATCAGCCCCAGCATTTT.

Note on this clonotype: Germline and junction disagree at one end, which may indicate a read error. This chain connects TRBV2 to TRBJ2-5, with a weak D call TRBD2 (7 bases). This CDR3 spans 13 amino acids. CDR1 and CDR2 from the germline V gene are SNHLY and FYNNEI. CDR3: CANSDGGRETQYF. The CDR3 nucleotides are TGTGCCAACAGTGACGGGGGGCGTGAGACCCAGTACTTC.

The chain carries TRBV28 and TRBJ2-2; D is possibly TRBD1 (7 bases). Germline lookup yields CDR1 MDHEN and CDR2 SYDVKM. The CDR3 totals 15 residues. V was trimmed by 6 bases and J by 2 bases, leaving 13 bases between them. CDR3 in amino acids: CASRGGTANTGELFF. The CDR3 DNA sequence: TGTGCCAGCAGGGGCGGGACAGCCAACACCGGGGAGCTGTTTTTT.

Details on this clonotype: A much larger clone is a single base away; this may be a read error. The CDR3 DNA is TGTGCCAGCAGTTTGGGAGGGTTCGGAGAGACCCTGTACTTC. It is translated as CASSLGGFGETLYF. This rearrangement joins TRBV28 to TRBJ2-5; 7 bases agree with TRBD2. In germline, CDR1 is MDHEN, CDR2 SYDVKM. CDR3 length equals 14 residues.

This clonotype was seen at least ten times. The chain recombines TRBV18 with TRBJ2-7, with a weak D call TRBD1 (7 bases). Trimming took 5 bases from V and 4 from J, leaving 15 bases between them. The CDR3 spans 14 residues. Germline assignment: CDR1 KGHSH and CDR2 LQKENI. The CDR3, as DNA: TGTGCCAGCTCAAGTCGACAGGGAGGATACGAGCAGTACTTC. This translates into CASSSRQGGYEQYF.

This clonotype appeared many times. V is TRBV28 and J is TRBJ2-3, with TRBD1 identical over 8 bases. This CDR3 contains 16 residues. Germline lookup yields CDR1 MDHEN and CDR2 SYDVKM. The junction had 9 bases not matched to a gene; V was cut back by 5 bases and J by 2 bases. CDR3 DNA: TGTGCCAGCAGTCCGCGGACAGGGATCCCCACAGATACGCAGTATTTT. This gives the protein CASSPRTGIPTDTQYF.

V gene TRBV7-9 combines with J gene TRBJ2-1; no reliable D call. The CDR3 covers 15 residues. V lost 6 bases and J lost 4, with 16 bases in between. Germline values: CDR1 SEHNR, CDR2 FQNEAQ (reference sequence). CDR3 DNA: TGTGCCAGCAGTTTTAGTTCCAGCCGATACAATGAGCAGTTCTTC. As protein: CASSFSSSRYNEQFF. Using reference TRBV7-9 and TRBJ2-1 for the parts outside the CDR3, the full variable domain is DTGVSQNPRHKITKRGQNVTFRCDPISEHNRLYWYRQTLGQGPEFLTYFQNEAQLEKSRLLSDRFSAERPKGSFSTLEIQRTEQGDSAMYLCASSFSSSRYNEQFFGPGTRLTVL.

This clonotype was counted only a few times. The V and J genes are TRBV5-8 and TRBJ1-6, with 7 nucleotides matching TRBD1. The V segment lost 0 bases and the J segment 10 bases; nucleotides outside the gene matches: 7. Germline values: CDR1 SGHTS, CDR2 YDEGEE. The CDR3 is made up of 15 amino acids. CDR3 loop: CASSLEVTGWSPLHF. CDR3 DNA: TGTGCCAGCAGCTTGGAGGTGACAGGGTGGTCACCCCTCCACTTT.

This clonotype has at least ten counts. This sequence joins TRBV20-1 and TRBJ2-1, with 7 positions matching TRBD2. V shed 1 base, J shed 1 base, and the junction held 13 bases outside the gene matches. This CDR3 spans 18 amino acids. Per the germline V gene, CDR1 is DFQATT and CDR2 is SNEGSKA (reference sequence). The CDR3 DNA is TGCAGTGCTAGAGGGGTCGGGGCGGGAGAGTTGTCCTACAATGAGCAGTTCTTC. This translates into CSARGVGAGELSYNEQFF.

As regards this clonotype: Possible read error: a much larger clone is one base away. V and J are TRBV7-2 and TRBJ2-1, with 7 positions matching TRBD2. CDR1 is SGHTA and CDR2 is FQGNSA in the germline V gene. The CDR3 totals 16 residues. Trimming cost V 4 bases and J 4 bases; bases outside gene matches: 10. CDR3 residues: CASSSAGHNLYNEQFF. Written as DNA, the CDR3 is TGTGCCAGCAGCTCAGCGGGGCACAACCTATACAATGAGCAGTTCTTC.